Sequencing of this T cell receptor (beta chain) was carried out in a study of T cells in tumors after PD-1 blockade. The method was immunoSEQ multiplex PCR; TCRdb's version includes in-frame clones alone and lacks a portion of them. The sample records around 50,000 clones, roughly 79% being singletons. The CDR3 is 14 amino acids. Germline V CDR1 and CDR2: MDHEN, SYDVKM. With 10 bases clipped from V and 1 base from J, the junction kept 8 bases outside the gene matches. The sequencing here drew on PBMCs, taken before anti-PD-1 treatment. This rearrangement joins TRBV28 to TRBJ1-1, with TRBD1 identical over 8 bases. The clonotype was recovered from a human donor with basal cell carcinoma. The DNA for the CDR3 is TGTGCCACGCGCCAGGGGGCGCGGAACACTGAAGCTTTCTTT. Translated, it gives CATRQGARNTEAFF.